This entry concerns a single T cell receptor (beta chain). Germline values: CDR1 SGDLS, CDR2 YYNGEE. This CDR3 region has 17 residues. Trimming at V came to 1 base and at J to 7 bases, leaving 12 bases not matched to a gene. The sample belongs to a study of blood T cell repertoires in COVID-19. For the study at large: T cells, B-cell-depleted T cells, or PBMCs supplied cDNA or gDNA.

Per the original methods: Amplification of reference gene primers provided the estimated nucleated cell counts. Profiling relied on immunoSEQ multiplex PCR, and the TCRdb table lists in-frame clones only, not all of them. Clone size and V and J calls were adopted from that table, with D and trimming inferred from the DNA. The data hold about 150,000 clones, with roughly 85% observed a single time. The clonotype originates from a woman in her sixties with COVID-19, enrolled during active disease. The chain links TRBV9 to TRBJ2-2; TRBD2 aligns across 8 bases. Sequenced input: peripheral blood. CDR3 bases: TGTGCCAGCAGCGTAACCCCTGGGAGCGGGGGACACGGGGAGCTGTTTTTT. Translated: CASSVTPGSGGHGELFF.